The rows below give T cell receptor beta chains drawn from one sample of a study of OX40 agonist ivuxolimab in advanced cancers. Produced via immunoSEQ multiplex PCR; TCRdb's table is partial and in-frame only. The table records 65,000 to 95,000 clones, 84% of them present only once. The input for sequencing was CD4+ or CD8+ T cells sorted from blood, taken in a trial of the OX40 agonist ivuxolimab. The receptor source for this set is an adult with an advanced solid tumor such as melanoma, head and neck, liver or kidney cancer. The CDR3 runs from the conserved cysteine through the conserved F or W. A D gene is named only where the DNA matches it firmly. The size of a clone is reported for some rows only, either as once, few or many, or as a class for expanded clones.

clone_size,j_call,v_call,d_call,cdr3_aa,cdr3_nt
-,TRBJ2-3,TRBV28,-,CASSSAGTESDTQYF,TGTGCCAGCAGTTCCGCCGGGACCGAGTCAGATACGCAGTATTTT
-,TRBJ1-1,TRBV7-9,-,CASSSSGRNTEAFF,TGTGCCAGCAGCTCTTCCGGGAGGAACACTGAAGCTTTCTTT
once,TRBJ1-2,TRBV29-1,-,CSVWGTQSHGYTF,TGCAGCGTATGGGGGACCCAGTCCCATGGCTACACCTTC
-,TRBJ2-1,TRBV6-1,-,CATTGPRYNEQFF,TGTGCCACCACAGGACCGAGGTACAATGAGCAGTTCTTC
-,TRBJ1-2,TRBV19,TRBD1,CASKGGQGRYYGYTF,TGTGCCAGTAAAGGAGGACAGGGGCGGTACTATGGCTACACCTTC
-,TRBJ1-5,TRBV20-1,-,CSAGRNQPQHF,TGCAGTGCTGGGAGAAATCAGCCCCAGCATTTT
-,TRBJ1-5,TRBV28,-,CASSFPQTGQPQHF,TGTGCCAGCAGTTTTCCCCAGACGGGCCAGCCCCAGCATTTT
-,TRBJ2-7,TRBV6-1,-,CASSVYEQYF,TGTGCCAGCAGTGTGTACGAGCAGTACTTC
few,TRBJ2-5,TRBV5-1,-,CASSSYTEQETQYF,TGCGCCAGCAGCTCCTACACTGAACAAGAGACCCAGTACTTC
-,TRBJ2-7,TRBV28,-,CASNDRTYEQYF,TGTGCCAGCAACGACCGGACCTACGAGCAGTACTTC
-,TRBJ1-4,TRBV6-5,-,CASSREGRINEKLFF,TGTGCCAGCAGTCGAGAGGGACGGATTAATGAAAAACTGTTTTTT
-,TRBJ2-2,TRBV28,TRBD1,CASSSGTAANTGELFF,TGTGCCAGCAGTTCGGGGACAGCAGCGAACACCGGGGAGCTGTTTTTT
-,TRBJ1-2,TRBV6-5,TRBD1,CASRPGTGYYGYTF,TGTGCCAGCAGGCCCGGGACAGGGTACTATGGCTACACCTTC